The present entry profiles one T cell receptor beta chain with its context. It was around 180 ng DNA, 30,000 or so T cell genomes, that sorted-subset replicate PCRs used. Only in-frame clones appear in the TCRdb table, and some are missing; sequencing was by immunoSEQ multiplex PCR. The profile shows 2 million to 2.5 million clones, about 95% of them singletons. This entry is derived from a study of shared clonotypes between healthy human individuals. CD45RO negativity and positive selection for CCR7 defined naive CD8 cells, a population that excluded terminally differentiated effector memory CD45RA+ cells. This CDR3 has 15 amino acids. Looked up from germline, CDR1 is SGHVS and CDR2 is FNYEAQ. V was clipped by 0 bases and J by 6 bases, with 9 bases between them.

The TCR comes from a man between 18 and 29 years old in good health. Sequenced sample: naive CD8+ T cells sorted from blood. The gene calls are TRBV7-6 and TRBJ1-6; no reliable D call. The CDR3 protein is CASSLADTPNSPLHF. As DNA, the CDR3 is TGTGCCAGCAGCTTAGCCGACACCCCTAATTCACCCCTCCACTTT.